One and the same sample provided the 15 T cell receptor beta chains below, sequenced in a study of monozygotic twins with inflammatory bowel disease. TCRdb reprocessed the 5' RACE reads and reports one entry per CDR3 protein, with no DNA. The ten top clones account for 2% to 2.5%, within a sample of a few hundred thousand distinct CDR3 sequences. The sequenced sample consisted of blood. Receptors originate from a human donor with ulcerative colitis or Crohn's disease, or a healthy co-twin of an affected twin (not recorded which).

The V and J genes are TRBV20-1 and TRBJ2-1. CDR3 length: 13 amino acids. Germline V gives CDR1 DFQATT, CDR2 SNEGSKA (reference sequence). The CDR3 region is CSARGPKYNEQFF.

CDR3 in amino acids: CASRIDPGRETQYF. This chain uses TRBV6-1 with TRBJ2-5; the TRBD2 assignment by TCRdb is unverifiable without DNA. The CDR3 spans 14 residues. Germline CDR1 is MNHNS and CDR2 is SASEGT.

The chain employs TRBV12-3 or TRBV12-4 and TRBJ1-6; the D call from TCRdb, TRBD1, cannot be confirmed without DNA. CDR3 length: 14 residues. The CDR3 spells CASTQGQPNSPLHF.

This chain uses TRBV6-1 with TRBJ1-4; TCRdb outputs TRBD1, but without DNA this stays unchecked. The V gene's germline CDR1 is MNHNS and CDR2 SASEGT. The CDR3 is 15 residues long. The CDR3 spells CASSQGTAYARKLFF.

The gene calls are TRBV20-1 and TRBJ2-5; TCRdb indicates TRBD2, and absent DNA this call remains unverified. Germline V CDR1 and CDR2: DFQATT, SNEGSKA (reference sequence). The length of the CDR3 is 16 residues. This CDR3 is CSARIMVAGAQETQYF.

The rearrangement uses TRBV3-1 and TRBJ2-7; TCRdb's D call of TRBD1 is untestable without DNA. Germline-derived CDR1 and CDR2 are LGHDT and YNNKEL (reference sequence). This CDR3 has 17 amino acids. CDR3 amino acids: CASSQGSTGTIAYEQYF.

The rearrangement uses TRBV4-2 and TRBJ1-3. Germline loops: CDR1 LGHNA, CDR2 YNFKEQ. This CDR3 comprises 16 residues. CDR3 in amino acids: CASSQDESRSGNTIYF.

J is TRBJ2-6 and V is TRBV7-8; TCRdb's D call of TRBD1 is untestable without DNA. This CDR3 is built from 18 residues. Per the germline V gene, CDR1 is SGHVS and CDR2 is FQNEAQ. CDR3 amino acids: CASSSADRVLSGANVLTF.

The V call is TRBV5-1, the J call TRBJ2-3. CDR1 and CDR2 (germline): SGHRS, YFSETQ. The CDR3 totals 15 residues. CDR3 sequence: CASSLFTVGTDTQYF.

The genes are TRBV5-5 and TRBJ1-4. This CDR3 comprises 15 residues. Germline V gene sequence: CDR1 SGHKS, CDR2 YYEKEE (reference sequence). The CDR3 reads CASSGTRGFREKLFF.

The chain is built from TRBV7-2 and TRBJ2-7; there is no DNA to check the TCRdb D call of TRBD1. The CDR3 runs 14 residues. Germline V gene lookup returns CDR1 SGHTA and CDR2 FQGNSA. The CDR3 sequence is CASSLFRGTGEQYF. Using reference TRBV7-2 and TRBJ2-7 for the parts outside the CDR3, the full variable domain is GAGVSQSPSNKVTEKGKDVELRCDPISGHTALYWYRQSLGQGLEFLIYFQGNSAPDKSGLPSDRFSAERTGGSVSTLTIQRTQQEDSAVYLCASSLFRGTGEQYFGPGTRLTVT.

The gene calls are TRBV20-1 and TRBJ2-1; the TRBD1 assignment by TCRdb is unverifiable without DNA. Germline values: CDR1 DFQATT, CDR2 SNEGSKA (reference sequence). There are 13 residues in the CDR3. This chain's CDR3 is CSASGGGRDEQFF.

V is TRBV20-1 and J is TRBJ1-3; the TRBD1 assignment by TCRdb is unverifiable without DNA. Germline assignment: CDR1 DFQATT and CDR2 SNEGSKA (reference sequence). The CDR3 has 13 amino acids. This CDR3 is CSASEGAPNTIYF.

The chain couples TRBV20-1 to TRBJ2-7; TCRdb designates TRBD1, a call that cannot be tested without DNA. The V gene's germline CDR1 is DFQATT and CDR2 SNEGSKA (reference sequence). The CDR3 covers 15 residues. The CDR3 loop reads CSAVPPGGGTYEQYF.

The V call is TRBV20-1, the J call TRBJ1-6; there is no DNA to check the TCRdb D call of TRBD1. The CDR3 covers 15 residues. CDR1 is DFQATT, CDR2 SNEGSKA, per germline (reference sequence). Here the CDR3 reads CSATDESGVNSPLHF.